This T cell receptor (beta chain) originates from a study of CD8+CD57+ T cells in acquired aplastic anemia. Study-wide findings and caveats: Sharing between patients and controls was observed for over 25 CD8+ CDR3 sequences.

Trimming pared 7 bases from V and 8 bases from J, leaving 11 bases between. CDR3 length equals 12 residues. Genomic DNA templated the TCR beta VDJ and CDR3 profiling. One entry per CDR3 protein results from TCRdb running MiXCR on the reads. This table holds around 250,000 distinct CDR3 sequences, 50% to 70% found once. Concerning this clonotype itself: What it binds is unknown.

Sequenced: sorted CD4+, CD8+, or CD8+CD57+ T cells (not recorded which) from PBMCs. The TCR was taken from a human donor with severe aplastic anemia or a healthy control (not recorded which). The gene calls are TRBV12-3 or TRBV12-4 and TRBJ1-4; D is unresolved. Written as DNA, the CDR3 is TGTGCCAGCATTCGGACTGGGGAAAAACTGTTTTTT. Translation gives CASIRTGEKLFF.